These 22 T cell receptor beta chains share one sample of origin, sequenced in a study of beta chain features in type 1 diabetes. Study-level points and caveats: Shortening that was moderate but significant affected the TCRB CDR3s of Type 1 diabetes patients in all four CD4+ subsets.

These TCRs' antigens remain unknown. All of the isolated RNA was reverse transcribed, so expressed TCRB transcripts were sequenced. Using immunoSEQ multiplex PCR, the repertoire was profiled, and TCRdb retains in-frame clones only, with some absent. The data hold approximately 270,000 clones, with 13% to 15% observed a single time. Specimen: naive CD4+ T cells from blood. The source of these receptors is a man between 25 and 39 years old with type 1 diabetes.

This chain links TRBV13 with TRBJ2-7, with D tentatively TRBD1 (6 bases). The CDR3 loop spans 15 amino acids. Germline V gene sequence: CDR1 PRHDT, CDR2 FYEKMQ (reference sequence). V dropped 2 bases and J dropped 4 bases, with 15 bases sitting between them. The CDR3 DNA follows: TGTGCCAGCAGCTTAAGGCTGGACAGCGGATACGAGCAGTACTTC. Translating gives CASSLRLDSGYEQYF.

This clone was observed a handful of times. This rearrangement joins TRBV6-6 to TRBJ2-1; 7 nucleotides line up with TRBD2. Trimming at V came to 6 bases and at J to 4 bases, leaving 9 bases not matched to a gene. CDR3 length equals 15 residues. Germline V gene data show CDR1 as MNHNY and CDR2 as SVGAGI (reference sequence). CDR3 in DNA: TGTGCCAGCAGGCCCTCGGGCGGGAGTTACAATGAGCAGTTCTTC. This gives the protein CASRPSGGSYNEQFF.

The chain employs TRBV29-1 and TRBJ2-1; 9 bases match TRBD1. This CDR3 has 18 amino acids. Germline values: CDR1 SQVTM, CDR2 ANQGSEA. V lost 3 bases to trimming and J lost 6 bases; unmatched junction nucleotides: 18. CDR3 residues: CSVEAGQGHGGSFNEQFF. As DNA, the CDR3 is TGCAGCGTTGAGGCTGGACAGGGGCATGGCGGGAGTTTCAATGAGCAGTTCTTC.

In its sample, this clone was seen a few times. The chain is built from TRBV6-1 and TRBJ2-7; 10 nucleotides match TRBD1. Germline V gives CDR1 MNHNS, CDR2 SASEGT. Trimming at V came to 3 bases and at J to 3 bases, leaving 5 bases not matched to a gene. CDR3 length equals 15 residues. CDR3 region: CASSDRRDRGYEQYF. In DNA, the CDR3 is TGTGCCAGCAGTGACCGTCGGGACAGGGGCTACGAGCAGTACTTC.

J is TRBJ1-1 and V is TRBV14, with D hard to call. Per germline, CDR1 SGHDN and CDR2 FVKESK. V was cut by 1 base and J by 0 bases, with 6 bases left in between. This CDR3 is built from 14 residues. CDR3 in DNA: TGTGCCAGCAGCCAAGTTCCTTTGAACACTGAAGCTTTCTTT. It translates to CASSQVPLNTEAFF.

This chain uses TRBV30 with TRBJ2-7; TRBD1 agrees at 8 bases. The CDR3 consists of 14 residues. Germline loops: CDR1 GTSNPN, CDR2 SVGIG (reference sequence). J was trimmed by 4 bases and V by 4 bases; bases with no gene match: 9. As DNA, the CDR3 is TGTGCCTGGAATTCCCGGGACAGGCAATACGAGCAGTACTTC. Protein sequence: CAWNSRDRQYEQYF.

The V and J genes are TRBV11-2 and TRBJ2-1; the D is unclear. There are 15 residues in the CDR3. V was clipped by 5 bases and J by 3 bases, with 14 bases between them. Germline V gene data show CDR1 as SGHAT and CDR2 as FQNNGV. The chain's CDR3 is CASSIGGYLYNEQFF. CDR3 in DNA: TGTGCCAGCAGCATTGGCGGATATCTCTACAATGAGCAGTTCTTC.

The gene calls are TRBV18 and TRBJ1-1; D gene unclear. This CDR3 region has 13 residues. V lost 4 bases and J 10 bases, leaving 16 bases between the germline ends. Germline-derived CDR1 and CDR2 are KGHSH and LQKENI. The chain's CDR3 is CASSLPLQARAFF. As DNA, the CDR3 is TGTGCCAGCTCACTCCCCTTGCAGGCTCGAGCTTTCTTT.

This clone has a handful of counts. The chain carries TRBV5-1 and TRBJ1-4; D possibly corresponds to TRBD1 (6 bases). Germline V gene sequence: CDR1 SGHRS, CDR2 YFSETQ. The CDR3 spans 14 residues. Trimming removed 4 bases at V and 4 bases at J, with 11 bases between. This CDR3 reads CASSPGGYNEKLFF. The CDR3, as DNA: TGCGCCAGCAGCCCGGGGGGCTATAATGAAAAACTGTTTTTT.

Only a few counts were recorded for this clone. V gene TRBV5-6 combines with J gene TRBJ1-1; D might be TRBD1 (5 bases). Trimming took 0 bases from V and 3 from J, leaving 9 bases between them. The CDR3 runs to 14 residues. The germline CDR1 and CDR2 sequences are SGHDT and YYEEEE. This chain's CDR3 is CASSLGQLYTEAFF. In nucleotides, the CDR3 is TGTGCCAGCAGCTTGGGACAGCTATACACTGAAGCTTTCTTT. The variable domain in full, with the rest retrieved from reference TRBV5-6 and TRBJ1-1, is DAGVTQSPTHLIKTRGQQVTLRCSPKSGHDTVSWYQQALGQGPQFIFQYYEEEERQRGNFPDRFSGHQFPNYSSELNVNALLLGDSALYLCASSLGQLYTEAFFGQGTRLTVV.

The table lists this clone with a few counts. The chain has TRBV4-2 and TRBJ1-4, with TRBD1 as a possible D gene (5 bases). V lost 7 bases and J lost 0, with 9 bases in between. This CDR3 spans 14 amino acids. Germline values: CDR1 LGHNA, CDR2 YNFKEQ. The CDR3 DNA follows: TGTGCCAGCACCTCAGGGTCAACTAATGAAAAACTGTTTTTT. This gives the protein CASTSGSTNEKLFF.

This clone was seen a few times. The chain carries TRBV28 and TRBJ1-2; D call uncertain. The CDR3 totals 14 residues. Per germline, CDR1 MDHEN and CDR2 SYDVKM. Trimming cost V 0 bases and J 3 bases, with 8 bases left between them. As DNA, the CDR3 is TGTGCCAGCAGTTTATGGGGCAGGTACTATGGCTACACCTTC. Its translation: CASSLWGRYYGYTF.

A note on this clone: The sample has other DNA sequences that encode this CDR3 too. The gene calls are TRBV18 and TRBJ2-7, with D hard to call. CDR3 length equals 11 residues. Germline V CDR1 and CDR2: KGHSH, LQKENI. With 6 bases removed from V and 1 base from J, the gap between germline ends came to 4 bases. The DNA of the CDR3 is TGTGCCAGCTCTTCTTCCTACGAGCAGTACTTC. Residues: CASSSSYEQYF.

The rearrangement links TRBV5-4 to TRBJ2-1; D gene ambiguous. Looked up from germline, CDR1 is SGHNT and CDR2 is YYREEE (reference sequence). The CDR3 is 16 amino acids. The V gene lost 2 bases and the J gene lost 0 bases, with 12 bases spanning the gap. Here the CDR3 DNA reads TGTGCCAGCAGCTTCAAGACCGCTAGCTCCTACAATGAGCAGTTCTTC. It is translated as CASSFKTASSYNEQFF.

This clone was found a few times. CDR3 region: CASSPQDRAEAFF. CDR3 sequence (DNA): TGTGCCAGCTCACCACAAGACAGGGCAGAAGCTTTCTTT. The V call is TRBV18, the J call TRBJ1-1, with 7 bases fitting TRBD1. The V and J ends lost 1 base and 8 bases, in that order; junction bases with no gene match: 4. This CDR3 has 13 residues. Germline V gives CDR1 KGHSH, CDR2 LQKENI.

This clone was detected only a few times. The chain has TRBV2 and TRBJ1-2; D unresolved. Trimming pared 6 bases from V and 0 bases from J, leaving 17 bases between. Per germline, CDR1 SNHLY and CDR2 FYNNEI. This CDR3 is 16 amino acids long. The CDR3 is CASRTGRNATNYGYTF. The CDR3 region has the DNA TGTGCCAGCAGAACCGGCAGGAACGCAACTAACTATGGCTACACCTTC.

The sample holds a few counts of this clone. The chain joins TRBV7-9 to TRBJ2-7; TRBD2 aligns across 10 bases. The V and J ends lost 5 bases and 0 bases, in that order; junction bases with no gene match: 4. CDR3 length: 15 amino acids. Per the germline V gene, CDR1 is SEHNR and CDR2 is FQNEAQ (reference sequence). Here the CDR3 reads CASSHSGRASYEQYF. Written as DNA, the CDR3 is TGTGCCAGCAGCCACAGCGGGAGGGCCTCCTACGAGCAGTACTTC.

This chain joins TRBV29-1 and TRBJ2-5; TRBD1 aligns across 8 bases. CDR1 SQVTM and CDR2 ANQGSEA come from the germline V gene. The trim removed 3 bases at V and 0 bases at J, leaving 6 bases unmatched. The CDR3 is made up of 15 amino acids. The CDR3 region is CSVDRDRRNQETQYF. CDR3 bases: TGCAGCGTTGACCGGGACAGGAGAAACCAAGAGACCCAGTACTTC.

The CDR3 nucleotides read TGTGCCAGCTCACCGGCCGCCGGGGACAGCGGCTATGGCTACACCTTC. Encoded protein: CASSPAAGDSGYGYTF. V usage is TRBV18 and J usage is TRBJ1-2; 7 nucleotides line up with TRBD1. CDR1 is KGHSH, CDR2 LQKENI, per germline. The V and J ends lost 3 bases and 4 bases, in that order; junction bases with no gene match: 11. CDR3 length: 16 amino acids.

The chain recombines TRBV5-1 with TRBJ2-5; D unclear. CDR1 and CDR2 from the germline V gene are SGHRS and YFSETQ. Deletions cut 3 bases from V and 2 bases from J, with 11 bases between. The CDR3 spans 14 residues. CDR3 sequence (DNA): TGCGCCAGCAGCTCCCAAGCCGCGCAAGAGACCCAGTACTTC. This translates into CASSSQAAQETQYF.

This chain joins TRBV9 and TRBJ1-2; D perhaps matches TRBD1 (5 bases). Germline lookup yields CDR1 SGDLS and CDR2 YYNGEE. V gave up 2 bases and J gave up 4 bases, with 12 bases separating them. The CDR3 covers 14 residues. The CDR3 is CASSVRGSTYGYTF. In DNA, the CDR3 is TGTGCCAGCAGCGTGCGGGGCTCTACCTATGGCTACACCTTC.

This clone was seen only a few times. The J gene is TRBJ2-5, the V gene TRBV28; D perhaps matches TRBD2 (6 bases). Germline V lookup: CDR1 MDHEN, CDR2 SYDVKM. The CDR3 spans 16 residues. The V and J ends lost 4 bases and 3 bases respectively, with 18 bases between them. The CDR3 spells CASSWGSGSGEETQYF. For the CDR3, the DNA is TGTGCCAGCAGTTGGGGTTCCGGGAGTGGGGAAGAGACCCAGTACTTC.